This T cell receptor (beta chain) was identified during a study of cytomegalovirus exposure and HLA in healthy donors. On the study more broadly: Of all 360 or so donors who were genotyped, around 82% belonged to the Caucasian-associated ancestry cluster. Study-level results: Immune exposure was documented only through CMV serostatus. Sequencing likely produced, as an artifact, a cluster of highly shared sequence variants.

The V gene's germline CDR1 is GTSNPN and CDR2 SVGIG (reference sequence). This CDR3 contains 13 residues. The J segment lost 9 bases and the V segment lost 4 bases, leaving 8 bases of the junction unmatched. The PCR ran on 60 Vbeta and 13 Jbeta primers. The repertoire was sequenced with immunoSEQ multiplex PCR; TCRdb's copy has only in-frame clones and lacks some. In the table there are roughly 100,000 clones, approximately 64% of which are singletons. To note about this clone: Its antigen is not known.

The sample consisted of PBMCs. The receptor comes from a human donor in good health. V gene TRBV30 combines with J gene TRBJ2-1, with 8 nucleotides matching TRBD2. The CDR3 DNA reads as TGTGCCTGGAATAGACTAGCGTTATCTGAGCAGTTCTTC. Translation gives CAWNRLALSEQFF.